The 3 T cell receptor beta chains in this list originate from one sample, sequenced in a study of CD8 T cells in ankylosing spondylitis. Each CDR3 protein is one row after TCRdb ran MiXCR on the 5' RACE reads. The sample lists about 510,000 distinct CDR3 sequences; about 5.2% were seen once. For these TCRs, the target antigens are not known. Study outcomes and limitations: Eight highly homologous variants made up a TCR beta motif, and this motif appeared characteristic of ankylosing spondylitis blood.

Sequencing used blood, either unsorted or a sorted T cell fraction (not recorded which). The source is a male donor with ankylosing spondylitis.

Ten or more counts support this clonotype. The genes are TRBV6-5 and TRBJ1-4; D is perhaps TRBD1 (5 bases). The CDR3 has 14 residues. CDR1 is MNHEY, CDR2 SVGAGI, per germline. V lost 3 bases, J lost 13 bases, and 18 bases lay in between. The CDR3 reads CASSYSEGSQGLFF. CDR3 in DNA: TGTGCCAGCAGTTATAGCGAAGGCTCCCAGGGACTGTTTTTT.

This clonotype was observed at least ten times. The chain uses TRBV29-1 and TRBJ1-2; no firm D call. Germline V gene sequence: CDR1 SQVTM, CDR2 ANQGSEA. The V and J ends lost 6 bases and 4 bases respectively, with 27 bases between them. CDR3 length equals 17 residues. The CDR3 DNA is TGCAGCGTCCATTATAGAGCCAGTCACCCGGGCAGCTATGGCTACACCTTC. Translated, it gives CSVHYRASHPGSYGYTF.

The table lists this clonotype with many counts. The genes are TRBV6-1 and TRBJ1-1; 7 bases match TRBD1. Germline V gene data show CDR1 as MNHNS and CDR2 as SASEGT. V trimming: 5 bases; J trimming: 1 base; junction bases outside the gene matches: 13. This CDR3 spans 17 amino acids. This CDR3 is CASSRVPGQKRNTEAFF. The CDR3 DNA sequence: TGTGCCAGCAGTCGCGTCCCGGGACAGAAACGGAACACTGAAGCTTTCTTT.